This entry concerns a single T cell receptor beta chain. Antigen: not known. The data were obtained in a study of T cell responses to AZD1222 COVID-19 vaccine. General observations from the study: Baseline seropositivity occurred in only 5 or 6 AZD1222 recipients.

Assay used: immunoSEQ multiplex PCR; TCRdb lists only in-frame clones, some missing. The sample comprises some 200,000 clones, about 92% of which are singletons, and over 9.5% rests with the top ten. The CDR3 is 14 residues long. V shed 5 bases and J 3 bases; nucleotides not matched to a gene: 4. The germline V gene has CDR1 MNHEY and CDR2 SVGAGI. Material: peripheral blood, obtained on day 0 of AZD1222 vaccination. The chain is built from TRBV6-5 and TRBJ1-2; TRBD1 agrees at 9 bases. This TCR was sampled from an adult in good health. This CDR3 reads CASSLGQGYYGYTF. The CDR3 DNA follows: TGTGCCAGCAGTCTGGGACAGGGCTACTATGGCTACACCTTC.